The entry below describes one TCR beta chain. Its target is unknown. The sample comes from a study of T cell responses to AZD1222 COVID-19 vaccine. Whole-study context: The study pooled second doses at about 4 or about 12 weeks. Study-wide results and caveats: Regions left unmutated in variants are reportedly the target of nearly half of spike-specific TCRs. Vaccine-associated CD4 TCRs ranged over spike, dominating at 160-218 and 743-854. White British ancestry dominated among donors, who included more females, and clonal diversity was possibly underestimated.

CDR3 length: 14 amino acids. In germline, CDR1 is SGHTA, CDR2 FQGNSA. V dropped 5 bases and J dropped 4 bases, with 9 bases sitting between them. Assay used: immunoSEQ multiplex PCR; TCRdb lists only in-frame clones, some missing. Altogether about 120,000 clones are present, approximately 88% being singletons, with the ten largest covering about 3.5%. This chain connects TRBV7-2 to TRBJ2-6; D gene unclear. The source was peripheral blood, collected on day 0 of AZD1222 vaccination. The receptor was derived from an adult in good health. The CDR3 spells CASSHFEGANVLTF. The CDR3 region has the DNA TGTGCCAGCAGCCACTTTGAAGGGGCCAACGTCCTGACTTTC.